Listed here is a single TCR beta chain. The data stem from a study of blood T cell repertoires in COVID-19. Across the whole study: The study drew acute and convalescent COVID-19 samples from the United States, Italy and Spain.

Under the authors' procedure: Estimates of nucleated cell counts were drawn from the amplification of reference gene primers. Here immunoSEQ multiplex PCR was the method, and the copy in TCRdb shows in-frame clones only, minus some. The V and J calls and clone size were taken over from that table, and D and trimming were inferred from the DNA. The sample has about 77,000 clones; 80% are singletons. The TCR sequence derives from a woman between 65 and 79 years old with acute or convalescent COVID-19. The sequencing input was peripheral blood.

CDR3 in DNA: TGTGCCAGCAGCCCCGGACAGGGGGGTGAGCAGTTCTTC. Translating it yields CASSPGQGGEQFF. The J gene is TRBJ2-1, the V gene TRBV9; 10 bases agree with TRBD1. V gave up 4 bases and J gave up 9 bases; unmatched junction bases: 4. The V gene's germline CDR1 is SGDLS and CDR2 YYNGEE. The length of the CDR3 is 13 residues. Filled out from reference TRBV9 and TRBJ2-1, the complete variable domain reads DSGVTQTPKHLITATGQRVTLRCSPRSGDLSVYWYQQSLDQGLQFLIQYYNGEERAKGNILERFSAQQFPDLHSELNLSSLELGDSALYFCASSPGQGGEQFFGPGTRLTVL.